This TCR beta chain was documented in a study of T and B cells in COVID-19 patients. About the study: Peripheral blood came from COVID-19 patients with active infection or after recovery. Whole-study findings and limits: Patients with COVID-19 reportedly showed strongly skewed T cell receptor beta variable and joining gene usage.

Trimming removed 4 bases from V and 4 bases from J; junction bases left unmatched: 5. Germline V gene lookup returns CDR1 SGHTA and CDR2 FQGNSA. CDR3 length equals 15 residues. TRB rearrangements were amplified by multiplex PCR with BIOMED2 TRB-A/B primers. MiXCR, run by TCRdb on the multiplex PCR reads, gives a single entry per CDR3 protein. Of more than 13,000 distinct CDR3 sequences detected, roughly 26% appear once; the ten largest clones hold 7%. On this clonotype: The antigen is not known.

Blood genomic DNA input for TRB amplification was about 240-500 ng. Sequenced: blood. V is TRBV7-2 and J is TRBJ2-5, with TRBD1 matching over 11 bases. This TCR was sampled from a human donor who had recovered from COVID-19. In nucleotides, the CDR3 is TGTGCCAGCAGCTCGCCGGGACAGGGGGGAGAGACCCAGTACTTC. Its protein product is CASSSPGQGGETQYF.